This T cell receptor beta chain was recorded in a study of shared clonotypes between healthy human individuals. Study-wide results and limits: Sampling included only blood; tissue repertoires likely differ.

Each sample came from a Caucasian adult donor living in Nashville, Tennessee. Researchers ran the assay at a deep level. It was across several immunoSEQ plates that each subset's genomic DNA was evenly split. Using immunoSEQ multiplex PCR, the repertoire was profiled, and TCRdb retains in-frame clones only, with some absent. Among about 960,000 clones listed, roughly 72% were seen once. As to this clone: Its cognate antigen is unknown.

Trimming cost V 7 bases and J 6 bases; bases outside gene matches: 10. In germline, CDR1 is SNHLY, CDR2 FYNNEI. This CDR3 region has 14 residues. Sequencing was done on a sample of memory CD4+ T cells sorted from blood. As for subset: CD45RA-negative fraction. This sequence joins TRBV2 and TRBJ2-7; TRBD1 agrees at 9 bases. This receptor was identified in a man aged 18 to 30 in good health. Here the CDR3 DNA reads TGTGCCAGCATGCGGGACAGGGCTATTGGCGAGCAGTACTTC. Encoded protein: CASMRDRAIGEQYF.